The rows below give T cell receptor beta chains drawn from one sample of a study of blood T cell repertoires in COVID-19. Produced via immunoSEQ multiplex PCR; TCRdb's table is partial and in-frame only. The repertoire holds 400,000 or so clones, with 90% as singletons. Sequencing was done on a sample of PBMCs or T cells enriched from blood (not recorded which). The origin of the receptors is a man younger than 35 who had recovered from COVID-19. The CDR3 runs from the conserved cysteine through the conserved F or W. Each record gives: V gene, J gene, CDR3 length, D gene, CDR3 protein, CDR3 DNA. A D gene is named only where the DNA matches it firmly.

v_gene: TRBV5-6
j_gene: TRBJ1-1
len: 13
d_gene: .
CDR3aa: CASSWPVAGEAFF
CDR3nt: TGTGCCAGCAGCTGGCCAGTTGCGGGTGAAGCTTTCTTT

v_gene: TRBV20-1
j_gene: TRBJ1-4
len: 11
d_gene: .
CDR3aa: CSAGGAEKLFF
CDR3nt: TGCAGTGCGGGGGGAGCGGAAAAACTGTTTTTT

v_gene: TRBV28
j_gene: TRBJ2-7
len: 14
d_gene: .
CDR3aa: CASISDIDSYEQYF
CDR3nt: TGTGCCAGTATATCGGACATCGACTCCTACGAGCAGTACTTC

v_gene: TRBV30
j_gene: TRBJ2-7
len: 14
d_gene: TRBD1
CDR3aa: CAWSPGTVPYEQYF
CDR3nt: TGTGCCTGGTCACCCGGGACAGTCCCCTACGAGCAGTACTTC

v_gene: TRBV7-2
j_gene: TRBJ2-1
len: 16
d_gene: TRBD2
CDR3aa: CASILWPAGGGDEQFF
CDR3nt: TGTGCCAGCATTCTATGGCCAGCGGGAGGAGGCGATGAGCAGTTCTTC

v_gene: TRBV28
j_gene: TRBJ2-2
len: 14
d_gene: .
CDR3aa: CASSLFSNTGELFF
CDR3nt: TGTGCCAGCAGTTTATTCTCCAACACCGGGGAGCTGTTTTTT

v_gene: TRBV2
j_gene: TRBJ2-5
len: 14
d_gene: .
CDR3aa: CASSVSNSQETQYF
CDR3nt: TGTGCCAGCAGCGTTAGTAACAGCCAAGAGACCCAGTACTTC

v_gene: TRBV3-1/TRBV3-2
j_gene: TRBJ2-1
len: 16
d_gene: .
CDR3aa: CASSPPGNPSYNEQFF
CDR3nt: TGTGCCAGCAGCCCACCCGGGAACCCCTCCTACAATGAGCAGTTCTTC

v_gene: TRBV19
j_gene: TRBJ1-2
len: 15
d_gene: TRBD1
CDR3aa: CASSKRQGVNYGYTF
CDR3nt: TGTGCCAGTAGTAAAAGACAGGGGGTAAACTATGGCTACACCTTC

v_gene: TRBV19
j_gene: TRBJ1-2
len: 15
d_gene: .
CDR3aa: CASSNYRDGMGGYTF
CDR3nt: TGTGCCAGTAGTAACTACAGGGACGGGATGGGCGGCTACACCTTC

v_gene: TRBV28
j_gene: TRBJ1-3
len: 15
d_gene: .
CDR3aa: CASGAGVNSGNTIYF
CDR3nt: TGTGCCAGTGGGGCGGGGGTAAACTCTGGAAACACCATATATTTT

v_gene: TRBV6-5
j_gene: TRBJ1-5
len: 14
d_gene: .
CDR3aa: CASSLLDSDQPQHF
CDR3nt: TGTGCCAGCAGCCTATTGGACTCCGATCAGCCCCAGCATTTT

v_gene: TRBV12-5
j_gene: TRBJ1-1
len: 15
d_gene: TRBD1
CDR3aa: CASGLARDRNTEAFF
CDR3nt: TGTGCTAGTGGTTTGGCCCGGGACAGAAACACTGAAGCTTTCTTT

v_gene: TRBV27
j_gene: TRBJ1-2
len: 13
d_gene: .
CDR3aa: CASAFDRTNGYTF
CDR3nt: TGTGCCAGTGCTTTTGACAGAACAAATGGCTACACCTTC

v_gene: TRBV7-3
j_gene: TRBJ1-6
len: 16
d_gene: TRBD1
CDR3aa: CASSITGGYGNSPLHF
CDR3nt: TGTGCCAGCAGCATTACAGGGGGATATGGTAATTCACCCCTCCACTTT

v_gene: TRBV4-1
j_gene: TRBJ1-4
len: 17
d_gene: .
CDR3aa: CASSPPLGEAGNEKLFF
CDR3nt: TGCGCCAGCAGCCCACCCCTCGGGGAGGCGGGGAATGAAAAACTGTTTTTT

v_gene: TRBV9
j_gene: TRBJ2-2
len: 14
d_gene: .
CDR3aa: CASSPGGYTGELFF
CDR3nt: TGTGCCAGCAGCCCGGGGGGCTACACCGGGGAGCTGTTTTTT

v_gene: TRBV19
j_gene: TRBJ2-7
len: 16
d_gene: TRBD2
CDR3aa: CASSLGLLPGLAELYF
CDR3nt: TGTGCCAGTAGTTTAGGACTCTTGCCGGGACTAGCGGAACTGTACTTC

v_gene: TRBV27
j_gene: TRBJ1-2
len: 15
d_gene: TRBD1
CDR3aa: CASSAWTGGNYGYTF
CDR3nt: TGTGCCAGCAGTGCTTGGACAGGGGGCAACTATGGCTACACCTTC

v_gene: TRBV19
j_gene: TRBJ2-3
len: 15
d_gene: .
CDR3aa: CASSIARAGTDTQYF
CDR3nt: TGTGCCAGTAGTATAGCCAGGGCCGGCACAGATACGCAGTATTTT